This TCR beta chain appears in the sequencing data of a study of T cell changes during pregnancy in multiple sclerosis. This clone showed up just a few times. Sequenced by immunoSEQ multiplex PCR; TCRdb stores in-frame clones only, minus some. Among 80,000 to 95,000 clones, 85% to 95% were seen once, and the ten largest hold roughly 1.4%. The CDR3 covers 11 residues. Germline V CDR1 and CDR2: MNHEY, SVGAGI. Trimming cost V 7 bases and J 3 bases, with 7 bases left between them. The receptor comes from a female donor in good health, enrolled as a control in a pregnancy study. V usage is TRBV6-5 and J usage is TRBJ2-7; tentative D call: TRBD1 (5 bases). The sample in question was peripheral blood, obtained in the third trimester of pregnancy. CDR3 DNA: TGTGCCAGCATAGGGGACTACGAGCAGTACTTC. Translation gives CASIGDYEQYF.